This is a list of T cell receptor beta chains from one sample in a study of CD4+ T cells in melanoma. Repertoires were generated with immunoSEQ multiplex PCR, while TCRdb's copy carries only in-frame clones and drops some. This sample has fewer than 20,000 clones, with about 83% found just once. Sequencing was performed on cells from a culture (not recorded whether cultured in vitro). Source of these receptors: a human donor with melanoma. The CDR3 runs from the conserved cysteine through the conserved F or W. A D gene is named only where the DNA matches it firmly. Clone size is stated in some rows and not others, as once, few, many or a class when expanded.

>.|TRBD2|TRBV18|TRBJ2-3
TGTGCCAGCTCACCAAGTGGCGGGGGATCGGCAGATACGCAGTATTTT
CASSPSGGGSADTQYF
>.|.|TRBV2|TRBJ2-2
TGTGCCAGCAGTGAATCTAGCCTCGGGGAGCTGTTTTTT
CASSESSLGELFF
>once|.|TRBV5-5|TRBJ2-1
TGTGCCAGCAGCCGGAATAGTCCCGGGGGTGAGCAGTTCTTC
CASSRNSPGGEQFF
>.|.|TRBV5-1|TRBJ2-2
TGCGCCAGCAGCTTGGGGGAGTGGAACACCGGGGAGCTGTTTTTT
CASSLGEWNTGELFF
>.|TRBD1|TRBV11-1|TRBJ1-1
TGTGCCAGCAGCTTAAGAAGGGACAGGGTCACTGAAGCTTTCTTT
CASSLRRDRVTEAFF
>.|.|TRBV5-4|TRBJ2-5
TGTGCCAGCAGCTTGACAGCGGGGACCCAGTACTTC
CASSLTAGTQYF
>.|.|TRBV4-1|TRBJ2-7
TGCGCCAGCAGCCAAGGACCCCTCACTCCCTACGAGCAGTACTTC
CASSQGPLTPYEQYF
>.|.|TRBV7-3|TRBJ2-1
TGTGCCAGCAGCCCCCGGGACGAGTTCTACAATGAGCAGTTCTTC
CASSPRDEFYNEQFF
>.|.|TRBV11-2|TRBJ1-1
TGTGCCAGCAGCCCTAGGGAAGGACGGAGTTTCACTGAAGCTTTCTTT
CASSPREGRSFTEAFF
>.|.|TRBV14|TRBJ2-5
TGTGCCAGCAGCGAAACGGGTTTTCTCCCAAAAGAGACCCAGTACTTC
CASSETGFLPKETQYF
>.|.|TRBV10-2|TRBJ1-1
TGCGCCAGCAGTGAGGCCTTGGGGACCTTGAACACTGAAGCTTTCTTT
CASSEALGTLNTEAFF
>.|.|TRBV6-6|TRBJ1-5
TGTGCCAGCCATAAGCAGGGCAACAATCAGCCCCAGCATTTT
CASHKQGNNQPQHF
>.|.|TRBV6-1|TRBJ2-7
TGTGCCAGCAGTGAAACCAGCCAGGGCCCCTCCTACGAGCAGTACTTC
CASSETSQGPSYEQYF
>.|.|TRBV5-1|TRBJ1-4
TGCGCCAGCAGCCCCGCGGAACTCAATGAAAAACTGTTTTTT
CASSPAELNEKLFF
>once|TRBD2|TRBV6-5|TRBJ2-3
TGTGCCAGCAGTTACGCCAGCGGGGGAAGCACAGATACGCAGTATTTT
CASSYASGGSTDTQYF
>few|.|TRBV5-1|TRBJ1-4
TGCGCCAGACGACCAAGGCAACCGGGACGGAAAAATGAAAAACTGTTTTTT
CARRPRQPGRKNEKLFF
>.|.|TRBV10-3|TRBJ1-6
TGTACCATCAGTGGCGTTGAGGATTCACCCCTCCACTTT
CTISGVEDSPLHF
>.|TRBD1|TRBV9|TRBJ1-2
TGTGCCAGCAGCGCGACAGGGGAAGATGGCTACACCTTC
CASSATGEDGYTF
>.|.|TRBV7-2|TRBJ1-2
TGTGCCAGCAGCCCCGCGCACAGGGACGGCTACACCTTC
CASSPAHRDGYTF
>.|.|TRBV28|TRBJ1-4
TGTGCCAGCAGTTTTCTACGGGCAAATGAAAAACTGTTTTTT
CASSFLRANEKLFF
>.|.|TRBV7-3|TRBJ2-7
TGTGCCAGCAGCTTAAACGCAGGCCCTACCTACGAGCAGTACTTC
CASSLNAGPTYEQYF
>.|TRBD2|TRBV4-2|TRBJ2-7
TGTGCCAGCAGCCTGGCGGGGGGGCCAGGAGAGCAGTACTTC
CASSLAGGPGEQYF
>.|.|TRBV2|TRBJ1-2
TGTGCCAGCAGCCTCCTCGGGGTCTATGGCTACACCTTC
CASSLLGVYGYTF
>.|TRBD1|TRBV7-9|TRBJ1-6
TGTGCCAGCAGCTCTCCGACAGGGGACGATTCACCCCTCCACTTT
CASSSPTGDDSPLHF
>.|.|TRBV5-5|TRBJ1-2
TGTGCCAGCAGCAGCCCGCCGGGGGCCTTCTATGGCTACACCTTC
CASSSPPGAFYGYTF
>.|TRBD1|TRBV6-5|TRBJ2-1
TGTGCCAGCAGCCCGGACAGGGGGCATCACAATGAGCAGTTCTTC
CASSPDRGHHNEQFF
>.|TRBD2|TRBV7-6|TRBJ2-7
TGTGCCAGCAGCTTACTAGCGGGGGGCTCGTACGAGCAGTACTTC
CASSLLAGGSYEQYF
>.|.|TRBV7-9|TRBJ1-3
TGTGCCAGCAGCTTAGCTGGGTCTGGAAACACCATATATTTT
CASSLAGSGNTIYF
>.|.|TRBV7-6|TRBJ1-1
TGTGCCAGCAGCTGGGGAGAGGACACTGAAGCTTTCTTT
CASSWGEDTEAFF
>.|.|TRBV7-2|TRBJ2-2
TGTGCCAGCAGCTTAGTCGTAGCGCTACCCGGGGAGCTGTTTTTT
CASSLVVALPGELFF
>.|.|TRBV7-2|TRBJ1-1
TGTGCCAGCAGCTTATCCCTTAGTGAAGCTTTCTTT
CASSLSLSEAFF
>.|.|TRBV5-1|TRBJ2-3
TGCGCCAGCAGCTTTTTAGGAACTAGCACAGATACGCAGTATTTT
CASSFLGTSTDTQYF
>.|TRBD1|TRBV29-1|TRBJ1-2
TGCAGCGTGGGACAGTCCCGCTATGGCTACACCTTC
CSVGQSRYGYTF
>.|TRBD1|TRBV2|TRBJ2-4
TGTGCCAGCAGCCAGTATCAGGGGGTAGGGAACATTCAGTACTTC
CASSQYQGVGNIQYF
>.|.|TRBV30|TRBJ1-1
TGTGCCTGCGCGGGACGAAATCGCCACACTGAAGCTTTCTTT
CACAGRNRHTEAFF
>once|.|TRBV2|TRBJ1-2
TGTGCCAGCAGTGTACTAGTCGGGGGCGCGGGTGGCTACACCTTC
CASSVLVGGAGGYTF
>.|.|TRBV6-4|TRBJ2-5
TGTGCCAGCAGTGACGTGATCTCAGAGACCCAGTACTTC
CASSDVISETQYF
>.|.|TRBV7-9|TRBJ2-2
TGTGCCAGCAGCTTAGGGGGGAGCAACACCGGGGAGCTGTTTTTT
CASSLGGSNTGELFF
>.|.|TRBV29-1|TRBJ2-3
TGCAGCTCCATGGACGGCACAGATACGCAGTATTTT
CSSMDGTDTQYF
>.|.|TRBV5-5|TRBJ2-7
TGTGCCAGCAGTCTGGGGGCGTCATGGGGGAGCTCCTACGAGCAGTACTTC
CASSLGASWGSSYEQYF
>.|.|TRBV2|TRBJ2-1
TGTGCCAGCAGTGCGCCGGGACTTAGCGTAAATGAGCAGTTCTTC
CASSAPGLSVNEQFF
>.|TRBD1|TRBV18|TRBJ1-6
TGTGCCAGCTCACCCCGAGGGACAGCAAATTCACCCCTCCACTTT
CASSPRGTANSPLHF
>.|.|TRBV6-5|TRBJ1-2
TGTGCCAGCAGTTCGGACACCGTCTATGGCTACACCTTC
CASSSDTVYGYTF
>.|.|TRBV11-2|TRBJ1-5
TGTGCCAGCAGCTTAGCCTACCGCGGGCAGCCCCAGCATTTT
CASSLAYRGQPQHF
>few|TRBD1|TRBV19|TRBJ1-6
TGTGCCAGTAGTACGGGACAGGTATATAATTCACCCCTCCACTTT
CASSTGQVYNSPLHF
>.|.|TRBV2|TRBJ2-5
TGTGCCAGCAGTGAAAAAGGGGAGACCCAGTACTTC
CASSEKGETQYF
>.|.|TRBV15|TRBJ1-2
TGTGCCACCAGCGAGGGTTTGTGGGGGCGGTATGGCTACACCTTC
CATSEGLWGRYGYTF
>.|TRBD2|TRBV11-2|TRBJ2-1
TGTGCCAGCAGCTTAGTCCTAGCGGGGGGGGGAGAGCAGTTCTTC
CASSLVLAGGGEQFF
>.|.|TRBV9|TRBJ2-5
TGTGCCAGCACAACACGTGCCGCCGGGACCCAGTACTTC
CASTTRAAGTQYF
>.|.|TRBV18|TRBJ1-5
TGTGCCAGCTCGAGAGTTATGAACAATCAGCCCCAGCATTTT
CASSRVMNNQPQHF
>.|TRBD2|TRBV4-1|TRBJ2-5
TGCGCCAGCAGCCGCCTCCCGGGACTAGCCGGAGAGACCCAGTACTTC
CASSRLPGLAGETQYF
>.|TRBD1|TRBV5-1|TRBJ1-5
TGCGCCAGCAGCTCCGGGACAGGGGGCGATCACTGGCCCCAGCATTTT
CASSSGTGGDHWPQHF
>few|.|TRBV6-6|TRBJ2-7
TGTGCCAGCAGTTACTCGTCAGGGGCCGGTTACGAGCAGTACTTC
CASSYSSGAGYEQYF
>.|.|TRBV7-9|TRBJ1-2
TGTGCCAGCAGCCCGTCTAACTATGGCTACACCTTC
CASSPSNYGYTF
>.|TRBD1|TRBV9|TRBJ1-6
TGTGCCAGCAGCGTAAGAGGACAGGGGGCCGGTTCACCCCTCCACTTT
CASSVRGQGAGSPLHF